The sequence of this T cell receptor beta chain was determined in a study of blood T cell repertoires in COVID-19. In the study overall: From the United States, Italy and Spain came samples of acute and convalescent COVID-19. T cells, B-cell-depleted T cells, or PBMCs provided the cDNA or gDNA that served as material.

Per the germline V gene, CDR1 is MGHRA and CDR2 is YSYEKL. This CDR3 spans 16 amino acids. V lost 3 bases, J lost 0 bases, and 7 bases stayed unmatched. Per the study methods: The authors estimated nucleated cell counts from reference gene primer amplification. The repertoire was sequenced with immunoSEQ multiplex PCR; TCRdb's copy has only in-frame clones and lacks some. Clone size and V and J calls were adopted from that table, with D and trimming inferred from the DNA. The sample has about 410,000 clones, approximately 90% seen once. This TCR was recovered from a woman in her 30s with active or convalescent COVID-19. The sample consisted of peripheral blood. V gene TRBV4-1 combines with J gene TRBJ2-7; 8 nucleotides line up with TRBD2. In nucleotides, the CDR3 is TGCGCCAGCAGCCAGGGACTAGACTCCAGCTCCTACGAGCAGTACTTC. This encodes CASSQGLDSSSYEQYF.